This T cell receptor beta chain emerged from a study of T cell responses to AZD1222 COVID-19 vaccine. Details on this clone: The antigen remains unidentified.

Repertoires were generated with immunoSEQ multiplex PCR, while TCRdb's copy carries only in-frame clones and drops some. The data show 120,000 or so clones, around 90% seen once. Germline V gene lookup returns CDR1 MNHEY and CDR2 SMNVEV (reference sequence). This CDR3 region has 13 residues. The V and J ends lost 3 bases and 7 bases respectively, with 10 bases between them. General study results and limits: Donors skewed white British and female; clonal diversity was possibly underestimated. Vaccine-associated CD4 TCRs spanned spike, dominant at 160-218 and 743-854. An increase in Spike-specific TCR breadth and depth was observed after two AZD1222 doses. Unmutated variant regions are reportedly the target of nearly half of TCRs that are spike-specific.

The origin of this receptor is an adult in good health. Here the sequenced sample was peripheral blood, taken on day 0 of MenACWY control vaccination. The gene calls are TRBV27 and TRBJ1-5, with D perhaps TRBD1 (5 bases). The CDR3 region has the DNA TGTGCCAGCAGTTTCGGGGGACGCCAGCCCCAGCATTTT. Protein: CASSFGGRQPQHF.